This TCR beta chain was profiled in a study of technical replicates of blood from a handful of donors. Clones were sequenced by immunoSEQ multiplex PCR, and TCRdb holds only the in-frame ones, with some missing. The sample records about 90,000 clones, 94% being singletons. The CDR3 runs to 14 residues. Germline V gives CDR1 SEHNR, CDR2 FQNEAQ (reference sequence). The germline V and J ends were trimmed by 4 bases and 4 bases, with 11 bases remaining between them. What was sequenced was T cells isolated from PBMCs. This clonotype was obtained from a human donor in good health. V is TRBV7-9 and J is TRBJ1-3, with D tentatively TRBD1 (6 bases). This CDR3 reads CASSSQGSGNTIYF. CDR3 sequence (DNA): TGTGCCAGCAGCTCCCAGGGGAGCGGAAACACCATATATTTT.